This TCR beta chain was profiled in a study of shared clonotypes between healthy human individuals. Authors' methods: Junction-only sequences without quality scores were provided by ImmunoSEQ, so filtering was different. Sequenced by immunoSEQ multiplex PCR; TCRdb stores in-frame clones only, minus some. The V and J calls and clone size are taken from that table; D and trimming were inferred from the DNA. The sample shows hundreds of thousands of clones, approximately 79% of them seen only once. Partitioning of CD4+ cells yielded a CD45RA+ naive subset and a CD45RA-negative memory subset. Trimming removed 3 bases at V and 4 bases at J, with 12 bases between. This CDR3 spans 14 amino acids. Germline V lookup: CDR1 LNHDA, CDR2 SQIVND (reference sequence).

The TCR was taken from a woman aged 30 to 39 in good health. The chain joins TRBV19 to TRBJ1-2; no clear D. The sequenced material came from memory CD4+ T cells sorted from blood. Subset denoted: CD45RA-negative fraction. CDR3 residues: CASSILGQVYGYTF. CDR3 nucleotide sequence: TGTGCCAGTAGTATTTTGGGCCAGGTCTATGGCTACACCTTC.